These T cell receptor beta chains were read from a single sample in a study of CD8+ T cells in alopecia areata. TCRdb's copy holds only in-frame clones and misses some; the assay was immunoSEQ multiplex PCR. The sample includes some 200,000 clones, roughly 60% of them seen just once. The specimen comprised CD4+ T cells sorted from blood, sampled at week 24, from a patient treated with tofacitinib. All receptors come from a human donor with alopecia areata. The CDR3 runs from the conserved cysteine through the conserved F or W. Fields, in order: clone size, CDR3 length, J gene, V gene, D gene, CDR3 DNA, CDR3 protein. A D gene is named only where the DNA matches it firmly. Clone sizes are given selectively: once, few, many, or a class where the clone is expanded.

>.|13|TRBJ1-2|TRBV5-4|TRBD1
TGTGCCAGCAGCGCCGGGACAGGGGGCGGCTACACCTTC
CASSAGTGGGYTF
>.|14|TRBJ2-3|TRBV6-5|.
TGTGCCAGCAGTTACGAAAGGCCCGAAGATACGCAGTATTTT
CASSYERPEDTQYF
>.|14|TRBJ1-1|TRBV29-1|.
TGCAGCGCTGCAACGGGCGTCATGAACACTGAAGCTTTCTTT
CSAATGVMNTEAFF
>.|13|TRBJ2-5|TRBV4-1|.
TGCGCCAGCAGCCCCGGGCCGTTGGAGACCCAGTACTTC
CASSPGPLETQYF
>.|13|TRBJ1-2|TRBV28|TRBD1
TGTGCCAGCGTTCGACAGGGGGACGATGGCTACACCTTC
CASVRQGDDGYTF
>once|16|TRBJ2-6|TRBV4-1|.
TGCGCCAGCAGCCAAGGCACGGGGCACGGGGCCAACGTCCTGACTTTC
CASSQGTGHGANVLTF
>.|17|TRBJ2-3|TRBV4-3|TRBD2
TGCGCCAGCAGCCAAGATACTAGCGGGAGACGCGCAGATACGCAGTATTTT
CASSQDTSGRRADTQYF
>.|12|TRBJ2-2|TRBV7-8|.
TGTGCCAGCACCCCCGACACCGGGGAGCTGTTTTTT
CASTPDTGELFF
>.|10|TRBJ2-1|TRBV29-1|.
TGCAGCGTTCGGATAAATGAGCAGTTCTTC
CSVRINEQFF
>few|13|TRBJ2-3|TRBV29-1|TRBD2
TGCAGCGTAGACGGGGGGGCGACAGATACGCAGTATTTT
CSVDGGATDTQYF
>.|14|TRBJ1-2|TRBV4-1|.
TGCGCCAGCAGCCCACGGGACCCACTCTATGGCTACACCTTC
CASSPRDPLYGYTF
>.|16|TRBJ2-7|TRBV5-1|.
TGCGCCAGCAGCTTGCCCCTACAGGGAGTTGGGGACGAGCAGTACTTC
CASSLPLQGVGDEQYF
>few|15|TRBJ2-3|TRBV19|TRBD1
TGTGCCAGTAGTAGGGGCAGGGGGCGCGCAGATACGCAGTATTTT
CASSRGRGRADTQYF
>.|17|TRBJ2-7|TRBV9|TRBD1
TGTGCCAGCAGCCCTAGTACCGGGACAGTTTTCTCCTACGAGCAGTACTTC
CASSPSTGTVFSYEQYF
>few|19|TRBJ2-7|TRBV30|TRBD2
TGTGCCTGGAGTGTACAGCAGTTATCGCTAGCGGCGAGCTCCTACGAGCAGTACTTC
CAWSVQQLSLAASSYEQYF
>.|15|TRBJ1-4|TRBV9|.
TGTGCCAGCAGCGCCGCCGGGACGGAAAATGAAAAACTGTTTTTT
CASSAAGTENEKLFF
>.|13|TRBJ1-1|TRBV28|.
TGTGCCAGCAGTTTAGTGATGAACACTGAAGCTTTCTTT
CASSLVMNTEAFF
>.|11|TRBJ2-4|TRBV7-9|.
TGTGCCAGCAGCTTTGGGAACATTCAGTACTTC
CASSFGNIQYF
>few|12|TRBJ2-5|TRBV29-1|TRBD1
TGCAGCCATACGACAGGGGGGGAGACCCAGTACTTC
CSHTTGGETQYF
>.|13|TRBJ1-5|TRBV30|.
TGTGCCTGGGCGGGACGGTTGAATCAGCCCCAGCATTTT
CAWAGRLNQPQHF
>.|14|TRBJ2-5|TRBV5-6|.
TGTGCCAGCAGCTTGGGACTGCGCCAAGAGACCCAGTACTTC
CASSLGLRQETQYF
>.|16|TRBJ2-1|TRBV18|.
TGTGCCAGCTCACTAACGGTCCCAGCGGGTTACAATGAGCAGTTCTTC
CASSLTVPAGYNEQFF
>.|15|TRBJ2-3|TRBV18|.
TGTGCCAGCTCACCACCAAGTTATGGGGCAGATACGCAGTATTTT
CASSPPSYGADTQYF
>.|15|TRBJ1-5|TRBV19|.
TGTGCCAGTAGTATCCTAAACACTGGCCATCAGCCCCAGCATTTT
CASSILNTGHQPQHF
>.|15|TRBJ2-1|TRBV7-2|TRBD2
TGTGCCAGCAGCGTGGCGGGAGTTGCATACAATGAGCAGTTCTTC
CASSVAGVAYNEQFF
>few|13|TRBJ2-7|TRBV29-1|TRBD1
TGCAGCGCCAAAGCCGGGACAGCCTACGAGCAGTACTTC
CSAKAGTAYEQYF
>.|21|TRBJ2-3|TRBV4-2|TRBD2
TGTGCCAGCAGCCAAGAACCGGTAACTAGCGGGGGGGCGCCCCGCAGGAATACGCAGTATTTT
CASSQEPVTSGGAPRRNTQYF
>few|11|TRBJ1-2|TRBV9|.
TGTGCCAGCAGCCCCGGGGTCGGCTACACCTTC
CASSPGVGYTF
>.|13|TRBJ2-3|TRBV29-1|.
TGCAGCGTTCGGGCTAGCGGCACAGATACGCAGTATTTT
CSVRASGTDTQYF
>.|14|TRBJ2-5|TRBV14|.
TGTGCCAGCAGCCAAGTAGGGATACAAGAGACCCAGTACTTC
CASSQVGIQETQYF
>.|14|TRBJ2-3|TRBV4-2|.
TGTACCAGCAGCCAGACTGGCCCCACAGATACGCAGTATTTT
CTSSQTGPTDTQYF
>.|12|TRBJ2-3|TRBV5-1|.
TGCGCCAGTTCGGAGAACGGCGATACGCAGTATTTT
CASSENGDTQYF
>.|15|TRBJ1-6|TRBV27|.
TGTGCCAGCAGTACCCCAGGGGCAGCGGGTTCACCCCTCCACTTT
CASSTPGAAGSPLHF
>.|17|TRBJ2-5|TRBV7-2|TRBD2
TGTGCCAGCAGCTTAGAGGGCTGGGCTAGCGGATATGGGACCCAGTACTTC
CASSLEGWASGYGTQYF
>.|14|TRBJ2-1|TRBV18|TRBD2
TGTGCCAGCTCACCTCAAGCGGGAGACAATGAGCAGTTCTTC
CASSPQAGDNEQFF
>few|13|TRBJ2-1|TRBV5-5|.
TGCGCCAGCAGCCGGACATTAGCGGATGAGCAGTTCTTC
CASSRTLADEQFF
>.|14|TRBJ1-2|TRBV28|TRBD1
TGTGCCAGCAGTTTAAAGACAGGGACCTATGGCTACACCTTC
CASSLKTGTYGYTF
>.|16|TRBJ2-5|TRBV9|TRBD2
TGTGCCAGCAGCGTAGGGTCAGCGGGGGGGCAAGAGACCCAGTACTTC
CASSVGSAGGQETQYF
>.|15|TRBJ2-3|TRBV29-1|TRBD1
TGCAGCGTGAATGGACAGGGCAAAGGTACAGATACGCAGTATTTT
CSVNGQGKGTDTQYF
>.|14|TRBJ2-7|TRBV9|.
TGTGCCAGCAGCGTAGAAGCTAGTACCTACGAGCAGTACTTC
CASSVEASTYEQYF
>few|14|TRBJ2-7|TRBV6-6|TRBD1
TGTGCCAGCACCCGGTGGGGACAGGGCTACGAGCAGTACTTC
CASTRWGQGYEQYF
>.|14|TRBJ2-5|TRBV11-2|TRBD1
TGTGCCAGCGGGGACAGGGGGCTGGGGGAGACCCAGTACTTC
CASGDRGLGETQYF
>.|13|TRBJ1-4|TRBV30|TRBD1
TGTGCCTGGAACAGGGGCACTAATGAAAAACTGTTTTTT
CAWNRGTNEKLFF
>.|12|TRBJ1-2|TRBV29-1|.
TGCAGCGTTTTGGAACAGGGCTATGGCTACACCTTC
CSVLEQGYGYTF
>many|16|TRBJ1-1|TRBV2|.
TGTGCCAGCAAAAACTTAACCGGGCTCCGAGCCACTGAAGCTTTCTTT
CASKNLTGLRATEAFF
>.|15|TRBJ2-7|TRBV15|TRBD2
TGTGCCACCAGCAGAGAGCGGGGGGCGTTCTACGAGCAGTACTTC
CATSRERGAFYEQYF
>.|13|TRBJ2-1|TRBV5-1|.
TGCGCCAGCAGCTTGGGGCGGCACAATGAGCAGTTCTTC
CASSLGRHNEQFF
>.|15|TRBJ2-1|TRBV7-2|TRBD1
TGTGCCAGCAGCTCCGGACAGGATTTGTGGCATGAGCAGTTCTTC
CASSSGQDLWHEQFF
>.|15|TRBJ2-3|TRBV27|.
TGTGCCAGCAGTCCCGGGACACGGAGCACAGATACGCAGTATTTT
CASSPGTRSTDTQYF
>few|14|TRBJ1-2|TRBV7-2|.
TGTGCCAGCAGCTTAGTACCTAGAAACTATGGCTACACCTTC
CASSLVPRNYGYTF
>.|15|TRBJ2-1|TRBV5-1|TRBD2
TGCGCCAGCAGCTCACTAGCGGGAGGTCTCGATGAGCAGTTCTTC
CASSSLAGGLDEQFF
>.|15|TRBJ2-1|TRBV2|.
TGTGCCAGCAGTTCAGGGGTCCCCACCTACAATGAGCAGTTCTTC
CASSSGVPTYNEQFF
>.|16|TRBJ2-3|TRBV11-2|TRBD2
TGTGCCAGCAGCCAGACTAGCGGCTACACCACAGATACGCAGTATTTT
CASSQTSGYTTDTQYF
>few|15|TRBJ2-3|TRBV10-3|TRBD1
TGTGCCAGCCGCCTCAGGGGGCTACGCACAGATACGCAGTATTTT
CASRLRGLRTDTQYF
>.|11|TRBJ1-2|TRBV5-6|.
TGTGCCAGCAGCTTGGGATGGGGCTACACCTTC
CASSLGWGYTF
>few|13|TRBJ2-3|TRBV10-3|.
TGTGCCATCAGTGGACTTCCTGCAGATACGCAGTATTTT
CAISGLPADTQYF
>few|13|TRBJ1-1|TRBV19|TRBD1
TGTGCCAGTAGCCCCCGGGACAGGGTTGAAGCTTTCTTT
CASSPRDRVEAFF
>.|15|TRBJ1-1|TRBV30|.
TGTGCCTGGAGTCCACCAGGGCGGGTGAACACTGAAGCTTTCTTT
CAWSPPGRVNTEAFF
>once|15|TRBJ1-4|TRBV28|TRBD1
TGTGCCAGCAGTTTACAGACAGGGGGTTACGAAAAACTGTTTTTT
CASSLQTGGYEKLFF